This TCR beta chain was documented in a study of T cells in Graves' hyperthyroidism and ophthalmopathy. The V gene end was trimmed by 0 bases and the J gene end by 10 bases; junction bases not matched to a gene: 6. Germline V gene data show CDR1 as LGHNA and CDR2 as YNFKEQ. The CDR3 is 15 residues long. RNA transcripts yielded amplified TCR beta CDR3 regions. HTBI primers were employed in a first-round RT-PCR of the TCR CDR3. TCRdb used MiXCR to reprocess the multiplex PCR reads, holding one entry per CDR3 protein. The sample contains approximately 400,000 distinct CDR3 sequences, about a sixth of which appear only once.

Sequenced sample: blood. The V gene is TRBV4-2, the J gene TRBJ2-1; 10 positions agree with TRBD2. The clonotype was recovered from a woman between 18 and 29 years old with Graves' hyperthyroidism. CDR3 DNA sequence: TGTGCCAGCAGCCAAGATCCAGCGGGGGGGCAGGAGCAGTTCTTC. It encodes CASSQDPAGGQEQFF.